This T cell receptor (beta chain) emerged from a study of T cells in women clearing cervical HPV infection. Overall study: HLA type stays a possible confounder, typing being limited. Points from the study as a whole: TRBV6-7 relative abundance averaged roughly 0.1% in cases and 0.15% to 0.2% in controls.

V trimming: 6 bases; J trimming: 5 bases; junction bases outside the gene matches: 16. This CDR3 is 17 amino acids long. CDR1 and CDR2 from the germline V gene are LNHDA and SQIVND (reference sequence). Data came from immunoSEQ multiplex PCR; TCRdb stores just in-frame clones and leaves some out. The table counts 25,000 to 35,000 clones; 22% lies in the top ten. Comments on this clone: Its antigen remains unidentified. Read coverage stops 3 residues before the CDR3 terminus; the germline J gene supplies the remainder.

Sequenced material: blood buffy coat. This receptor was taken from a woman aged 18 to 75 with a cervical HPV16 infection that either progressed to CIN3+ or cleared (not recorded which). The J gene is TRBJ2-5, the V gene TRBV19; 9 nucleotides line up with TRBD1. CDR3 bases read: TGTGCCAGTAGCTCGACCGCCGGACAGGGGCTATGGGAGACC. It yields the protein CASSSTAGQGLWET. The whole CDR3 sequence is CASSSTAGQGLWETQYF.